This TCR beta chain came from a study of shared clonotypes between healthy human individuals. This clone was detected only once. The same CDR3 also results from other DNA sequences found in this sample. Profiled with immunoSEQ multiplex PCR; TCRdb holds only in-frame clones, not every one. The table shows more than 2,000,000 clones, with approximately 95% occurring only once. Per germline, CDR1 MNHEY and CDR2 SMNVEV (reference sequence). The V end was cut by 1 base, the J end by 5 bases, with 8 bases between. CDR3 length equals 13 residues. The sample was naive CD4+ T cells from PBMCs. Subset defined: CD45RA+ positively selected. V is TRBV27 and J is TRBJ2-5, with a possible D match to TRBD1 (6 bases). The TCR originated in a man aged 18 to 29 in good health. Some clones in this sample may be carry-over from other donors' samples. CDR3 sequence: CASSLYREETQYF. The CDR3 DNA reads as TGTGCCAGCAGTTTATACAGGGAGGAGACCCAGTACTTC.